Here is one TCR beta chain with its context. What it recognizes is unknown. Here immunoSEQ multiplex PCR was the method, and the copy in TCRdb shows in-frame clones only, minus some. The table includes 75,000 to 95,000 clones, 85% to 90% detected once. The CDR3 runs to 14 residues. With 2 bases removed from V and 6 bases from J, the gap between germline ends came to 8 bases. The V gene's germline CDR1 is SGHTA and CDR2 FQGTGA. Time point indicated: week 47, end of study. Doses of 300 ug of mutant IDH1 20-mer peptide were given with topical imiquimod. New astrocytomas of WHO grade 3 or 4 that were IDH1-mutant and ATRX-lost were found in the donors. This sample is part of a study of a mutant IDH1 vaccine in newly diagnosed glioma. About the study: Vaccines were first given 4-6 weeks after radiotherapy alone, or with temozolomide cycles. Visit V13 took place at week 47, and visit V12 happened at week 35.

General study results and limits: The authors found pseudoprogression apparently unrelated to changes in top peripheral T cell clonotypes.

This receptor was taken from a woman between 45 and 60 years old with glioma. The sample was PBMCs, taken from a glioma patient whose treatment included an IDH1 peptide vaccine. V gene TRBV7-3 combines with J gene TRBJ1-6, with D possibly being TRBD1 (5 bases). CDR3 DNA: TGTGCCAGCAGCTTAGAGGGGATTAATTCACCCCTCCACTTT. It is translated as CASSLEGINSPLHF.